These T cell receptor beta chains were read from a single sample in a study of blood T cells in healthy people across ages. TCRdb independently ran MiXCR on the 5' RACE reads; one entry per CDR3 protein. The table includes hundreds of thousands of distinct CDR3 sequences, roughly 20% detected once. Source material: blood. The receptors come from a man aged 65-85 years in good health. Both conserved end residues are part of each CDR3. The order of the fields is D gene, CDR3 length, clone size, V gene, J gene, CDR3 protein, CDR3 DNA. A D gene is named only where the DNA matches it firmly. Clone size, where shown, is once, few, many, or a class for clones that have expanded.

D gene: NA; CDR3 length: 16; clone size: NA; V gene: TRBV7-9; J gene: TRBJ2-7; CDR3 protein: CASSLDRVTVSYEQYF; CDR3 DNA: TGTGCCAGCAGCTTAGACCGCGTTACGGTGTCCTACGAGCAGTACTTC
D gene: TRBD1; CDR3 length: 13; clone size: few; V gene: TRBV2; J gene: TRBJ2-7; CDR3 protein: CARRDRDTYEQYF; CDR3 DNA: TGTGCCAGACGGGACAGGGATACCTACGAGCAGTACTTC
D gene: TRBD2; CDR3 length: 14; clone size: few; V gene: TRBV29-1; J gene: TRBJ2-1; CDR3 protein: CSVRAGGPGNEQFF; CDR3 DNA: TGCAGCGTTCGAGCGGGAGGGCCTGGCAATGAGCAGTTCTTC
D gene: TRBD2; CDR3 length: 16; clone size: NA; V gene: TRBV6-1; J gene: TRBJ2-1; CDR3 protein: CASVGIAGGHPNEQFF; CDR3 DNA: TGTGCCAGCGTGGGAATAGCGGGAGGGCACCCCAATGAGCAGTTCTTC
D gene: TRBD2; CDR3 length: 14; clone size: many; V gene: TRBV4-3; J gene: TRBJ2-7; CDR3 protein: CASSQDQGGYEQYF; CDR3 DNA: TGCGCCAGCAGCCAAGACCAGGGAGGGTACGAGCAGTACTTC
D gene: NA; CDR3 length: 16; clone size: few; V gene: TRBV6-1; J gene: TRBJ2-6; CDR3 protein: CASSTGHLSGANVLTF; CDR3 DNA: TGTGCCAGCAGCACGGGACATCTCTCTGGGGCCAACGTCCTGACTTTC
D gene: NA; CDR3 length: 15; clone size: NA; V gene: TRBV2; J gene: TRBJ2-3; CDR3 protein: CASSEEFQGADTQYF; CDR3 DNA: TGTGCCAGCAGTGAAGAGTTCCAGGGTGCAGATACGCAGTATTTT
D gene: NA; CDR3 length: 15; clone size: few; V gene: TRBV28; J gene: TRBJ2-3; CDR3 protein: CASSLTRLGTDTQYF; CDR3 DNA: TGTGCCAGCAGTTTAACCAGGCTGGGCACAGATACGCAGTATTTT
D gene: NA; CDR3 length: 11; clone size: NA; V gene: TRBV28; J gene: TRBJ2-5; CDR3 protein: CASGRASGWYF; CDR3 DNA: TGTGCCAGTGGACGGGCTTCCGGGTGGTACTTC
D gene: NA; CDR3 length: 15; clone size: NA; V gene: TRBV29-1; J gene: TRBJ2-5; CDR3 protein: CSIIPGTLYQETQYF; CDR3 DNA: TGCAGCATCATACCAGGGACACTGTACCAAGAGACCCAGTACTTC
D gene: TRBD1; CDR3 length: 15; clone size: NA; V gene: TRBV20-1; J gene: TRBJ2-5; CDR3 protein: CSAQTATGGEETQYF; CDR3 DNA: TGCAGTGCGCAAACCGCGACAGGGGGGGAAGAGACCCAGTACTTC
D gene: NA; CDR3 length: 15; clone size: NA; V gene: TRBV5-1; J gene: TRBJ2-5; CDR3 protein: CASSFGGSNQETQYF; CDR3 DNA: TGCGCCAGCAGCTTTGGCGGGTCGAACCAAGAGACCCAGTACTTC
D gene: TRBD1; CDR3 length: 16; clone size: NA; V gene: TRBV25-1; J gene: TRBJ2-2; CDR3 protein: CASSARQGRNTGELFF; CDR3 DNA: TGTGCCAGCAGTGCGAGACAGGGGAGAAACACCGGGGAGCTGTTTTTT
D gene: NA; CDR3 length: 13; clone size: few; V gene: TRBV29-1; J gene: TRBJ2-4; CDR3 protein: CSVGEGAKNIQYF; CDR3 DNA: TGCAGCGTTGGTGAGGGGGCCAAAAACATTCAGTACTTC
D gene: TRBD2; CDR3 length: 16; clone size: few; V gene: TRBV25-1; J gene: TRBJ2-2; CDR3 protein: CASSGVSGRHGGELFF; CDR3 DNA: TGTGCCAGCAGTGGGGTTAGCGGGAGACATGGCGGGGAGCTGTTTTTT
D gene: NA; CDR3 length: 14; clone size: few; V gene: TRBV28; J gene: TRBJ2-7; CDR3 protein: CASSRPGRDYEQYF; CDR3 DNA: TGTGCCAGCAGCCGCCCTGGCCGGGACTACGAGCAGTACTTC
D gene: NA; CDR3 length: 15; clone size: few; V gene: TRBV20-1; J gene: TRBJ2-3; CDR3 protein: CSASHAVASTDTQYF; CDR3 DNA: TGCAGTGCTAGTCACGCGGTTGCGAGCACAGATACGCAGTATTTT
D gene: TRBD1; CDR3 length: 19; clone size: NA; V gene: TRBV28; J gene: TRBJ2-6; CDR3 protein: CASSLPRQGIGSGANVLTF; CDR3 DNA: TGTGCCAGCAGTTTACCGAGACAGGGGATAGGCTCTGGGGCCAACGTCCTGACTTTC
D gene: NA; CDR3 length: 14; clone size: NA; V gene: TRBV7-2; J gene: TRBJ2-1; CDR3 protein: CASSLDPSHNEQFF; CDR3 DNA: TGTGCCAGCAGCTTAGACCCTAGCCACAATGAGCAGTTCTTC
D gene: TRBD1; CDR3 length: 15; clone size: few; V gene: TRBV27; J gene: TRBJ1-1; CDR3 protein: CASRLADRVNTEAFF; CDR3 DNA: TGTGCCAGCAGATTGGCGGACAGGGTGAACACTGAAGCTTTCTTT
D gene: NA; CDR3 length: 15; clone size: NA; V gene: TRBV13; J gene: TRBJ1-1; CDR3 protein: CASSLDRVLSTEAFF; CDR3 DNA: TGTGCCAGCAGCTTAGACAGGGTTTTAAGCACTGAAGCTTTCTTT
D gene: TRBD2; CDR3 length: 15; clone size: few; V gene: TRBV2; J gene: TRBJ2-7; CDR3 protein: CASRVLAGGSYEQYF; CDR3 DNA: TGTGCCAGCAGAGTTCTAGCGGGAGGATCCTACGAGCAGTACTTC
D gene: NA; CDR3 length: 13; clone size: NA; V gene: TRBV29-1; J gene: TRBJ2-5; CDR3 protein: CSAAYWGQETQYF; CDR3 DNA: TGCAGCGCTGCCTATTGGGGCCAAGAGACCCAGTACTTC
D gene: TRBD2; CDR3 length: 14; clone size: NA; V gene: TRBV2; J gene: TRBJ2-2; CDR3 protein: CASSGGLITGELFF; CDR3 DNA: TGTGCCAGCAGTGGGGGACTAATCACCGGGGAGCTGTTTTTT
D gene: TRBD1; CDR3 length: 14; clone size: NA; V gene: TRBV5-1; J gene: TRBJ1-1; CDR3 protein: CASSTQGGNTEAFF; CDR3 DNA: TGCGCCAGCAGCACGCAGGGGGGCAACACTGAAGCTTTCTTT
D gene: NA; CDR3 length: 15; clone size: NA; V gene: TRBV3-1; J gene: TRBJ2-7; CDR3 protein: CASSQGRAGTYEQYF; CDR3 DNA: TGTGCCAGCAGCCAAGGCAGGGCGGGAACCTACGAGCAGTACTTC
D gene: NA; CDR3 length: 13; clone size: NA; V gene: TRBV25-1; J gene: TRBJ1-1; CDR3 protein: CASRDRKNTEAFF; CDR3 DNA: TGTGCCAGCAGGGACAGAAAGAACACTGAAGCTTTCTTT
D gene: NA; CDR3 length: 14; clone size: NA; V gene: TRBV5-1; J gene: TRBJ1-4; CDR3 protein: CASSFMQSNEKLFF; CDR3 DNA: TGCGCCAGCAGCTTCATGCAATCTAATGAAAAACTGTTTTTT
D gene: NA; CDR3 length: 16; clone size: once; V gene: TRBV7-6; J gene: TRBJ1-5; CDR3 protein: CASSSGVEGDNQPQHF; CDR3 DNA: TGTGCCAGCAGCTCAGGGGTAGAAGGGGACAATCAGCCCCAGCATTTT
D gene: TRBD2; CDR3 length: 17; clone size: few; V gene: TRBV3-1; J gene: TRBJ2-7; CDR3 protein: CASNLTLLADFSYEQYF; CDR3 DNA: TGTGCCAGCAACCTAACCCTACTAGCGGATTTCTCCTACGAGCAGTACTTC
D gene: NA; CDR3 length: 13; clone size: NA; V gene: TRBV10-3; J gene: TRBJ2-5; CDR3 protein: CAIRGPNKETQYF; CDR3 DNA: TGTGCCATCAGAGGACCAAACAAAGAGACCCAGTACTTC
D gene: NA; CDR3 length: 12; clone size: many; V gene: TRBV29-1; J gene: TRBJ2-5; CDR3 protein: CSVEISGKTQYF; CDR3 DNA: TGCAGCGTTGAAATTAGCGGAAAGACCCAGTACTTC
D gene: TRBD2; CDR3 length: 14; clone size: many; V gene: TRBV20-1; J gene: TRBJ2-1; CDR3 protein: CSAFWEGLRDEQFF; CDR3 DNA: TGCAGTGCTTTCTGGGAGGGCTTGAGGGATGAGCAGTTCTTC